Listed here is a single T cell receptor (beta chain). This clone was seen more than once but under ten times. Its antigen is currently not known. The record has no base qualities; no much larger clone is one base away. The data are from a study of somatic mutations in cytotoxic T cells in rheumatoid arthritis (dated by TCRdb to about 2017). Background for the entire study: Before any treatment started and right after they were diagnosed, patients gave peripheral blood samples (about 30 ml EDTA). Sorted V beta1+ cells also underwent TCRB sequencing, and some V beta antibody-stained T-cell populations were flow-sorted at nearly 100% purity on a FACSAria II or Sony SH800. For some 68 rheumatoid arthritis patients and approximately 20 healthy controls, TCRB deep sequencing was carried out. The median ages of the patient and control groups were essentially identical. To characterize clonality, the study used TCRB deep sequencing while asking whether somatic mutations are carried by expanded CD8+ T-cell clones in newly diagnosed, untreated rheumatoid arthritis. Beyond this particular receptor, the publication reports: No adjustment for multiple comparisons was made for the slight TRBV07 underrepresentation in patients. Rheumatoid arthritis patients and age-matched healthy controls did not significantly differ in CD8+ T-cell clonality. Healthy controls showed no age-related increase in CD8+ clonality, whereas patients did (Spearman r ≈ 0.47). The expanded CD8+ clones had unknown antigen targets, and not appearing in virus-specific databases did not rule out that they were virus-specific. The largest CD8+ clone made up more than 20% of CD8+ cells in about an eighth of the 65 patients, and blood and synovial fluid shared several identical CD8+ TCRB sequences.

Positive magnetic bead selection on an AutoMACS was used to isolate CD4+ and CD8+ cells, with flow cytometry used to check purity. Isolation of peripheral blood mononuclear cells was done through Ficoll-Paque PLUS density gradient separation. Nucleospin Tissue or Tissue XS kits were used to extract DNA from CD4-enriched, CD8-enriched or PBMC samples, and a Qubit 2.0 fluorometer was used for quantification. Genomic DNA underwent TCRB CDR3 sequencing using the immunoSEQ assay. From the authors' description of their analysis: Published virus-specific TCRB sequences were compared with patient CD8+ clones larger than 1%, and only a few matches were found. Analyses were restricted to productive TCRB rearrangements. A clone was defined by a unique TCRB CDR3 sequence, and clonality was computed as a productive clonality index based on Shannon entropy. Repertoire overlap for a pair of samples was computed from each clone's template counts relative to total templates per sample. V-gene usage measured by flow cytometry correlated with TCRB sequencing V-gene usage, with a Spearman r of roughly 0.67. Sourced from immuneACCESS, this table was stored by TCRdb with only in-frame sequences that have V and J called. A share of the clones is absent; for the studies checked, an unresolved V gene accounts for under half, and the remainder has no known explanation. That table is the source of V, J and clone size, and D and trimming were worked out from the DNA. In all, the sample holds fewer than 15,000 clones, and just over 90% of those were seen once. Of the sample, over 15% falls within the top ten clones.

The germline V gene specifies MNHEY as CDR1 and SVGAGI as CDR2. V and J are truncated by 2 bases and 3 bases respectively, leaving an intervening sequence of 12 bases. The CDR3 starts with the cysteine, ends with the phenylalanine, and has 15 residues. Only CDR3 DNA is held: 45 bases, read in frame from base 1. The clonotype originates from a man between 65 and 85 years old with rheumatoid arthritis. The material sequenced was CD4+ T cells sorted from blood. Rearrangement joined TRBV6-5 to TRBJ2-3, and perhaps TRBD1 as D gene, on 5 matching bases. Here is the DNA: TGTGCCAGCAGTTACGTGGGAAGGGGTACAGATACGCAGTATTTT. Its translation is CASSYVGRGTDTQYF.